Detailed here is one T cell receptor (beta chain). Its antigen is unidentified. This specimen belongs to a study of cytomegalovirus exposure and HLA in healthy donors. Findings and limits, study-wide: Judged likely to be a sequencing artifact was a cluster of highly shared sequence variants.

Researchers ran the PCR with 60 Vbeta and 13 Jbeta primers. The assay was immunoSEQ multiplex PCR, and TCRdb's table has in-frame clones only and misses some. Of more than 85,000 clones listed, about four fifths are singletons. Trimming stripped 2 bases from V and 4 bases from J, with 8 bases between. The germline V gene has CDR1 SGHTA and CDR2 FQGNSA. This CDR3 has 13 amino acids. Sequenced: PBMCs. V is TRBV7-2 and J is TRBJ1-1; D remains unclear. The clonotype comes from a female donor in good health and CMV-seropositive. CDR3 bases: TGTGCCAGCAGCTTAAGACTGAGCACTGAAGCTTTCTTT. Protein sequence: CASSLRLSTEAFF.